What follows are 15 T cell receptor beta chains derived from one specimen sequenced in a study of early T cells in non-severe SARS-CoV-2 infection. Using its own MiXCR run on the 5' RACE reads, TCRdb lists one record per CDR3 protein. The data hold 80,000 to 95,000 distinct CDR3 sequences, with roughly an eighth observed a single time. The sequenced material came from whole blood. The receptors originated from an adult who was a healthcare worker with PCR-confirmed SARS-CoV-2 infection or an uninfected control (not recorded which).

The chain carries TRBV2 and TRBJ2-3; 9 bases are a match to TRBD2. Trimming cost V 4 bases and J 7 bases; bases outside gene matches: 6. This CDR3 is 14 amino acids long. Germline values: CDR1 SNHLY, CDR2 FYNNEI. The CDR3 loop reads CASSGSGGSNTQYF. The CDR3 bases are TGTGCCAGCAGTGGTAGCGGGGGTTCAAATACGCAGTATTTT.

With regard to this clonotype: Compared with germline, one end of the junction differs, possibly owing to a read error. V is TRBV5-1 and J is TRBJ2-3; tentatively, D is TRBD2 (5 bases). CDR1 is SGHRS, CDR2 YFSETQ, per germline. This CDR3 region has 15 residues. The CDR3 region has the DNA TGCGCCAGCAGCCCAATAGGTCCTAGCATAGATACGCAGTATTTT. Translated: CASSPIGPSIDTQYF.

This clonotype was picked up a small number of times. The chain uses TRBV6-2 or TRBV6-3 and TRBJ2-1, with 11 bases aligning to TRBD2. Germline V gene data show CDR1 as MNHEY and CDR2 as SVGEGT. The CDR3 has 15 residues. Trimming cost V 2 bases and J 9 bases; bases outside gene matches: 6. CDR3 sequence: CASSYTTSGGGEQFF. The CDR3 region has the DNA TGTGCCAGCAGTTACACCACTAGCGGGGGAGGTGAGCAGTTCTTC.

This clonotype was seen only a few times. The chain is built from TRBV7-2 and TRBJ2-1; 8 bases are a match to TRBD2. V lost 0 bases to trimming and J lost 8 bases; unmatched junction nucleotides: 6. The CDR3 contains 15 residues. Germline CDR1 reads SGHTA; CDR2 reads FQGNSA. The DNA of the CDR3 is TGTGCCAGCAGCTTAGCGGGGCTAGCGGGCGATGAGCAGTTCTTC. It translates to CASSLAGLAGDEQFF.

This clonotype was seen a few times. CDR3 in amino acids: CAISGGRDNSPLHF. The CDR3 DNA is TGTGCCATCAGTGGGGGACGGGATAATTCACCCCTCCACTTT. V usage is TRBV10-3 and J usage is TRBJ1-6; D perhaps matches TRBD1 (5 bases). The ends were cut back, 4 bases at V and 5 bases at J, with 9 bases in the middle. Per the germline V gene, CDR1 is ENHRY and CDR2 is SYGVKD. CDR3 length: 14 amino acids.

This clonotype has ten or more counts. CDR3 nucleotides: TGCAGCGTTGTTAGGGTCGGCTATGGCTACACCTTC. This sequence encodes CSVVRVGYGYTF. The chain combines TRBV29-1 with TRBJ1-2; no reliable D call. V was cut by 4 bases and J by 4 bases, with 10 bases left in between. The CDR3 has 12 amino acids. Germline values: CDR1 SQVTM, CDR2 ANQGSEA.

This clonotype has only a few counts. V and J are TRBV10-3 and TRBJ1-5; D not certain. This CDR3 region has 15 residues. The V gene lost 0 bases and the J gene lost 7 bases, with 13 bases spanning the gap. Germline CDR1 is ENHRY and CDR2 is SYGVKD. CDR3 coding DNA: TGTGCCATCAGTGAGTCGATAACAGTTTCGCAGCCCCAGCATTTT. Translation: CAISESITVSQPQHF.

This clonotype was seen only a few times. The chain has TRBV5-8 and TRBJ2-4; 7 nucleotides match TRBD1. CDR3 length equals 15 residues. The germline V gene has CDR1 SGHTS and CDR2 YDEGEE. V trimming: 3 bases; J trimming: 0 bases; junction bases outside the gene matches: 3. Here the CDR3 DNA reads TGTGCCAGCAGCTACAGGGGCCTAGCCAAAAACATTCAGTACTTC. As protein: CASSYRGLAKNIQYF.

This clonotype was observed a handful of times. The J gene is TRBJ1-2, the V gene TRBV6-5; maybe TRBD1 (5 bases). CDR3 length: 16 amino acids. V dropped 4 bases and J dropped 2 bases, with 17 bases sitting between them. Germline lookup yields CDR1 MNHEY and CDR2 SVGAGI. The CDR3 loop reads CASSSLGRVENYGYTF. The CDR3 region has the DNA TGTGCCAGCAGTTCCCTCGGCAGGGTCGAGAACTATGGCTACACCTTC.

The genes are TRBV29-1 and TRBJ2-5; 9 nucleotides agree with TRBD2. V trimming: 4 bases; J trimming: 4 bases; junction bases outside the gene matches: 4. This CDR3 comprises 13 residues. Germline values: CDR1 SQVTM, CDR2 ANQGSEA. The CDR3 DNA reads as TGCAGCGTTGCCGGGACTAGCTCAGAGACCCAGTACTTC. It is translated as CSVAGTSSETQYF.

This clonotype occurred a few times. Written as DNA, the CDR3 is TGCAGTGCCGCTCCTAGCGGGGGCGCCTACAATGAGCAGTTCTTC. It codes for CSAAPSGGAYNEQFF. The chain has TRBV20-1 and TRBJ2-1, with TRBD2 matching 10 bases. Germline CDR1 is DFQATT and CDR2 is SNEGSKA (reference sequence). The CDR3 covers 15 residues. V shed 6 bases and J 2 bases; nucleotides not matched to a gene: 7.

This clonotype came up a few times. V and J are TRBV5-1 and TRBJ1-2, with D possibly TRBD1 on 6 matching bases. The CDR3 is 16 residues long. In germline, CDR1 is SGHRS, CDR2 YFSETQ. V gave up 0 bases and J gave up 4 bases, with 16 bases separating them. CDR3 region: CASSLDPGVISYGYTF. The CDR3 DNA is TGCGCCAGCAGCTTGGATCCAGGGGTAATTAGCTATGGCTACACCTTC.

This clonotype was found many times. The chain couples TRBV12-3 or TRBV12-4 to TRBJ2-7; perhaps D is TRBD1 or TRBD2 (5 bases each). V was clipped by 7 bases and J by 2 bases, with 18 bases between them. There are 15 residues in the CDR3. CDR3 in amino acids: CASTGDLIYPYEQYF. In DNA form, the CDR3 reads TGTGCCAGCACCGGGGACCTCATCTATCCCTACGAGCAGTACTTC.

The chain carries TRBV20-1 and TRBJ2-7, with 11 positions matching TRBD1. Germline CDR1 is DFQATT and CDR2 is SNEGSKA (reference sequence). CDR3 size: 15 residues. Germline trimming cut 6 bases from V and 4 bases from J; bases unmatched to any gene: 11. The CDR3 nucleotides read TGCAGTGCCCTTCGGGGCGGGACAGGGGGATACGAGCAGTACTTC. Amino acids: CSALRGGTGGYEQYF.

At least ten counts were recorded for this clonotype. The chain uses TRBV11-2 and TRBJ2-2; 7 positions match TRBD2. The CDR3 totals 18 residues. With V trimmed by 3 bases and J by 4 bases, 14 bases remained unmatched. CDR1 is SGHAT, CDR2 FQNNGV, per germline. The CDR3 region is CASSLALGAGISTGELFF. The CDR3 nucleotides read TGTGCCAGCAGCTTGGCCCTCGGAGCGGGGATCTCCACCGGGGAGCTGTTTTTT.